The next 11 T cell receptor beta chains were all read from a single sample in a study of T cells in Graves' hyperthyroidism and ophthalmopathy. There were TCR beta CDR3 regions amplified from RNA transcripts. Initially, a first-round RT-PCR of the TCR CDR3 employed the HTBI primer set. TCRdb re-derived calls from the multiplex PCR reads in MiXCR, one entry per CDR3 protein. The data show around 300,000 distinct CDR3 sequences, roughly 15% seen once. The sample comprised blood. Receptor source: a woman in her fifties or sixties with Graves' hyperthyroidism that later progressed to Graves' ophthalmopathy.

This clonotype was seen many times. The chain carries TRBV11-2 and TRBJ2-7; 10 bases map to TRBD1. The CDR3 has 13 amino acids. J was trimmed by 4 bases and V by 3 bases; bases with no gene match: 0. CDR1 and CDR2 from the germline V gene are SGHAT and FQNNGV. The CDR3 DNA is TGTGCCAGCAGCTTGGACAGGGGGTACGAGCAGTACTTC. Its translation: CASSLDRGYEQYF.

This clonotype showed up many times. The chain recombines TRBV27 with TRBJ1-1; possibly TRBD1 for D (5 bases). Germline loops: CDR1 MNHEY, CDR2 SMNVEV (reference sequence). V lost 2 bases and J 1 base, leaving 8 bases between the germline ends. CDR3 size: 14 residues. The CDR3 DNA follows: TGTGCCAGCAGTTTAACGCAGGGGAACACTGAAGCTTTCTTT. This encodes CASSLTQGNTEAFF.

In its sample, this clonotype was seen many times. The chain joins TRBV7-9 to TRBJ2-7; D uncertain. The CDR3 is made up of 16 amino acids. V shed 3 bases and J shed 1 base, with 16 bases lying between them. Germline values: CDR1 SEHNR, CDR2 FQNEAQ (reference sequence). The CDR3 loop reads CASSFDSGSFSYEQYF. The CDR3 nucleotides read TGTGCCAGCAGCTTCGACTCCGGGTCATTTTCCTACGAGCAGTACTTC.

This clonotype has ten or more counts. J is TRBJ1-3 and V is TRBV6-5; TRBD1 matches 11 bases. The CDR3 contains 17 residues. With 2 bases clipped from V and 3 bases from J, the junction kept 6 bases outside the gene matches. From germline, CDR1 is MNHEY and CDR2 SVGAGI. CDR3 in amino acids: CASSYTGQGAGGNTIYF. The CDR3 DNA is TGTGCCAGCAGTTACACCGGACAGGGGGCGGGTGGAAACACCATATATTTT.

The CDR3 region has the DNA TGCGCCAGCAGCTTGCAGCCGGGGCCGAACACCGGGGAGCTGTTTTTT. Translated: CASSLQPGPNTGELFF. The rearrangement links TRBV5-1 to TRBJ2-2; D is tentatively TRBD1 or TRBD2 (5 bases each). V was shortened by 1 base and J by 0 bases, with 10 bases between the two germline ends. CDR1 is SGHRS, CDR2 YFSETQ, per germline. The CDR3 loop spans 16 amino acids.

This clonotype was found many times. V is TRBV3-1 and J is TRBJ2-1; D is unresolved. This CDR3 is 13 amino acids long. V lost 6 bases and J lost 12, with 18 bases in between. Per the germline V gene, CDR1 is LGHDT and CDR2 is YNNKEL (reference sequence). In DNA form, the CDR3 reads TGTGCCAGCAGTCCTGAATCCCCAGATGGGCAGTTCTTC. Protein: CASSPESPDGQFF.

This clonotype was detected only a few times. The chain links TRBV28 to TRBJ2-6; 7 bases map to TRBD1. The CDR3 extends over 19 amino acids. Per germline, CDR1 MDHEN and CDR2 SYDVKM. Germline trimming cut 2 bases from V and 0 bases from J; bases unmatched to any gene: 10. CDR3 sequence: CASSLGLGRGSSGANVLTF. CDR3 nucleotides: TGTGCCAGCAGTTTAGGGCTGGGCAGGGGGAGCTCTGGGGCCAACGTCCTGACTTTC.

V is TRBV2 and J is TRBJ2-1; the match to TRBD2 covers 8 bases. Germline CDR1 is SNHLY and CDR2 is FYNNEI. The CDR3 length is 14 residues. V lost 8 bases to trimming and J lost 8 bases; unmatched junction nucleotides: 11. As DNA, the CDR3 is TGTGCCAGCTCCGGGACTAGAATTGGATATGAGCAGTTCTTC. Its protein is CASSGTRIGYEQFF.

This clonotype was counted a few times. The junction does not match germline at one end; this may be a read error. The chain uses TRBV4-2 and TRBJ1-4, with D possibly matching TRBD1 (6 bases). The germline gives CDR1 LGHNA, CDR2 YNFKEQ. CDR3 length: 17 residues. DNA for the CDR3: TGTGCCAGCAGCCAAGATGTGGGGGGGCGGAATAATCAAAAACTGTTTTTT. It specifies CASSQDVGGRNNQKLFF.

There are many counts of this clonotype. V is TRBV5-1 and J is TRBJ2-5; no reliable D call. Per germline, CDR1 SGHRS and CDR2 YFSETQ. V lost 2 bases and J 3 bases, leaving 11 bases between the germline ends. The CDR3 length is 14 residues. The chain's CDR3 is CASSFGNAKETQYF. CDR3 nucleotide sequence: TGCGCCAGCAGCTTTGGAAACGCCAAAGAGACCCAGTACTTC.

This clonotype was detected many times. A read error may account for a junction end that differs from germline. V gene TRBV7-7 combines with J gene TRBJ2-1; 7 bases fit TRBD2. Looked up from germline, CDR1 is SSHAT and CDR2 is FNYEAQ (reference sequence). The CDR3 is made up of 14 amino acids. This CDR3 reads CASSLEGRANEQFF. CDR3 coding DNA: TGTGCTAGCAGCTTAGAGGGGAGGGCCAATGAGCAGTTCTTC.